The T cell receptor (beta chain) described here comes from a study of brain T cells in children with intractable seizures. Findings and caveats of the study: Pre-surgery blood may have been undersampled, hiding some clones. Patients' HCMV serostatus was unknown; virus specificity rests on CDR3 similarity alone.

This table comes from immunoSEQ multiplex PCR, and its TCRdb copy is limited to in-frame clones, with some not included. The sample lists about 340,000 clones; roughly 93% were seen once. This CDR3 spans 12 amino acids. The V end lost 7 bases, the J end lost 7 bases, and 11 bases lay between the germline ends. The germline gives CDR1 SNHLY, CDR2 FYNNEI. Documented time point: blood from clinic visit 5 months post-surgery; TSC patient then seizure free. At least one anti-epileptic drug was given before surgery. Regarding this clone: Its matching antigen is unknown.

The material was peripheral blood, obtained 5 to 6 months after surgery. The clonotype comes from a boy in the first two years of life with tuberous sclerosis and intractable seizures. The chain joins TRBV2 to TRBJ2-1, with D perhaps matching TRBD2 (5 bases). CDR3: CASIGEQNEQFF. The CDR3 DNA sequence: TGTGCCAGCATTGGGGAGCAAAATGAGCAGTTCTTC. The full variable domain, with the rest looked up from reference TRBV2 and TRBJ2-1, is EPEVTQTPSHQVTQMGQEVILRCVPISNHLYFYWYRQILGQKVEFLVSFYNNEISEKSEIFDDQFSVERPDGSNFTLKIRSTKLEDSAMYFCASIGEQNEQFFGPGTRLTVL.